This entry concerns a single TCR beta chain. It was into CD45RA+ naive and CD45RA-negative memory subsets that the CD4+ cells were split. This sample is part of a study of shared clonotypes between healthy human individuals. The V gene's germline CDR1 is SGHRS and CDR2 YFSETQ. The CDR3 is 18 amino acids. The V segment lost 0 bases and the J segment 2 bases; nucleotides outside the gene matches: 12. Libraries were prepared by immunoSEQ multiplex PCR; TCRdb keeps only in-frame clonotypes and omits some of them. This table has over a million clones, roughly 95% appearing once. V is TRBV5-1 and J is TRBJ1-2, with 8 bases lining up with TRBD1. Sequenced material: naive CD4+ T cells sorted from blood. The subset denotes: CD45RA+ positively selected. This sequence originates from a man aged 30-40 years in good health. CDR3 nucleotide sequence: TGCGCCAGCAGCTTGGGGACACTAGAGGACAGGGTAAACTATGGCTACACCTTC. Amino acids: CASSLGTLEDRVNYGYTF.